This T cell receptor beta chain appears in the sequencing data of a study of T cells in Graves' hyperthyroidism and ophthalmopathy. Study results and caveats: Researchers report that a 13 V-J model separated ophthalmopathy from stable hyperthyroidism.

About this clonotype: Antigen unknown. Relative to the germline gene, one junction end is altered; a read error may explain this.

The source material, RNA transcripts, was used to amplify TCR beta CDR3 regions. HTBI primers were employed in a first-round RT-PCR of the TCR CDR3. Each CDR3 protein gets one entry after TCRdb re-called the multiplex PCR reads with MiXCR. Among 210,000 or so distinct CDR3 sequences, 17% were seen once, and the ten largest hold around 50%. Germline CDR1 PRHDT, CDR2 FYEKMQ (reference sequence). The length of the CDR3 is 15 residues. Material: blood. The sequence was collected from a man in his fifties or sixties with Graves' hyperthyroidism. The chain is built from TRBV13 and TRBJ2-7; the match to TRBD1 covers 8 bases. The CDR3 loop is CVSSPGQGSSYEQYF. CDR3 nucleotides: TGTGTCAGCAGCCCCGGACAGGGTTCGTCCTACGAGCAGTACTTC.